The source of this T cell receptor beta chain is a study of Ad26.COV2.S vaccination and SARS-CoV-2 variants. On the study more broadly: Enrollment placed the donor in the COV1001 Ad26.COV2.S trial arm. The study gave Ad26.COV2.S intramuscularly, once or twice 56 days apart.

Study observations and caveats: Breadth measured for non-spike TCRs was similar across vaccine and placebo recipients.

Assay: immunoSEQ multiplex PCR; the TCRdb copy retains only in-frame clones and omits some. This table holds 350,000 to 500,000 clones, 90% found once. J gave up 1 base and V 7 bases, and 6 bases lay outside the gene matches. Germline CDR1 is MDHEN and CDR2 is SYDVKM. The CDR3 runs 15 residues. The treatment: over 15 received Ad26.COV2.S at low or high dose, single or two shots; about 5 received placebo; per-sample allocation not given. The samples date from day 63 after the first vaccine or placebo injection. Only one count was recorded for this clone. Its antigen is unidentified. This clonotype was sampled from a person between 18 and 65 years old who received the Ad26.COV2.S COVID-19 vaccine or a placebo. J is TRBJ2-2 and V is TRBV28; 7 nucleotides line up with TRBD2. Sequencing was performed on peripheral blood, taken in a trial of Ad26.COV2.S vaccine versus placebo. CDR3 sequence: CASINWGGNTGELFF. The CDR3 nucleotides are TGTGCCAGCATAAACTGGGGGGGGAACACCGGGGAGCTGTTTTTT.